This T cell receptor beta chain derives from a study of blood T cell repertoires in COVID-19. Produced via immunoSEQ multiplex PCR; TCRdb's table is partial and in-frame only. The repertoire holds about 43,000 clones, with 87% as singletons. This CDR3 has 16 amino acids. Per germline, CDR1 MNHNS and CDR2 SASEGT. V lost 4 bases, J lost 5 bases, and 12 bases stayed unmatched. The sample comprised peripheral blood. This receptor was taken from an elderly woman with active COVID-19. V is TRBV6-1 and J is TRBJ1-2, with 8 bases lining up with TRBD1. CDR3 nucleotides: TGTGCCAGCAGTGGGGACAGGTATCTGAAGGGTTATGGCTACACCTTC. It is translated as CASSGDRYLKGYGYTF.